These 27 T cell receptor beta chains originate from one sample sequenced in a study of T cells in Graves' hyperthyroidism and ophthalmopathy. Amplification targeted TCR beta CDR3 regions from RNA transcripts. The primer set for the first-round RT-PCR of the TCR CDR3 was HTBI. TCRdb processed the multiplex PCR reads anew with MiXCR; each CDR3 protein has one entry. The sample lists 400,000 to 500,000 distinct CDR3 sequences; 13% to 15% were seen once. The sequenced sample was blood. The receptors here all came from a woman aged 18-30 years with Graves' hyperthyroidism.

With respect to this clonotype: This clone may be a read error of a much larger clone one base away. This chain links TRBV29-1 with TRBJ1-3; D uncertain. The CDR3 consists of 13 residues. Per the germline V gene, CDR1 is SQVTM and CDR2 is ANQGSEA. The DNA for the CDR3 is TGCGGCGTTGGAGAGAGCTCTGGAAACACCATATATTTT. Translating it yields CGVGESSGNTIYF.

In its sample, this clonotype was seen a few times. The chain combines TRBV5-6 with TRBJ2-4, with 9 bases aligning to TRBD1. CDR1 and CDR2 (germline): SGHDT, YYEEEE. V gave up 4 bases and J gave up 10 bases; unmatched junction bases: 27. This CDR3 contains 20 residues. The CDR3 protein is CASSPNYLRQGGKLERIQYF. As DNA, the CDR3 is TGTGCCAGCAGCCCGAATTACCTTAGACAGGGGGGCAAGTTAGAAAGGATTCAGTACTTC. The entire variable domain, with the rest obtained from reference TRBV5-6 and TRBJ2-4, is as follows: DAGVTQSPTHLIKTRGQQVTLRCSPKSGHDTVSWYQQALGQGPQFIFQYYEEEERQRGNFPDRFSGHQFPNYSSELNVNALLLGDSALYLCASSPNYLRQGGKLERIQYFGAGTRLSVL.

Ten or more counts support this clonotype. This rearrangement joins TRBV6-1 to TRBJ2-1; TRBD1 agrees at 8 bases. Per germline, CDR1 MNHNS and CDR2 SASEGT. With V trimmed by 6 bases and J by 7 bases, 11 bases remained unmatched. This CDR3 comprises 15 residues. The CDR3 reads CASSFDRGVLNEQFF. The CDR3 nucleotides are TGTGCCAGCAGCTTTGACAGGGGAGTTTTAAATGAGCAGTTCTTC.

This sequence joins TRBV5-1 and TRBJ2-6; D is possibly TRBD2 (6 bases). This CDR3 region has 14 residues. CDR1 and CDR2 (germline): SGHRS, YFSETQ. V was cut by 7 bases and J by 4 bases, with 12 bases left in between. In DNA form, the CDR3 reads TGCGCCAGCGCTACTAGCACAGGGGCCAACGTCCTGACTTTC. It translates to CASATSTGANVLTF.

The chain carries TRBV28 and TRBJ2-5; TRBD1 matches 8 bases. Germline values: CDR1 MDHEN, CDR2 SYDVKM. The CDR3 has 11 residues. The J segment lost 14 bases and the V segment lost 4 bases, leaving 6 bases of the junction unmatched. CDR3 region: CASSSDRGHYF. The DNA for the CDR3 is TGTGCCAGCAGTTCAGACAGGGGCCACTACTTC.

A remark on this clonotype: A much larger clone lies a single base off, so this may be a read error. The V and J genes are TRBV13 and TRBJ2-1; 10 bases are shared with TRBD2. CDR3 length: 15 residues. Unmatched junction bases numbered 8, after V lost 8 bases and J lost 4 bases. Germline-derived CDR1 and CDR2 are PRHDT and FYEKMQ (reference sequence). The CDR3 DNA reads TGTGCCAGCGGCGAAACTAGCGGGACTTACAATGAGCAGTTCTTC. This gives the protein CASGETSGTYNEQFF.

This clonotype was found a few times. The chain links TRBV6-1 to TRBJ1-5; D gene ambiguous. The CDR3 runs to 15 residues. Trimming stripped 4 bases from V and 2 bases from J, with 12 bases between. The germline gives CDR1 MNHNS, CDR2 SASEGT. The CDR3 loop reads CASSGGFLGNQPQHF. The DNA of the CDR3 is TGTGCCAGCAGTGGAGGGTTTTTGGGCAATCAGCCCCAGCATTTT.

The V gene is TRBV20-1, the J gene TRBJ1-1; TRBD1 matches at 10 bases. Germline V gene sequence: CDR1 DFQATT, CDR2 SNEGSKA (reference sequence). This CDR3 is built from 14 residues. V gave up 3 bases and J gave up 4 bases; unmatched junction bases: 5. The CDR3 region has the DNA TGCAGTGCTAGCCGACAGGGGGCGAGCACTGAAGCTTTCTTT. It translates to CSASRQGASTEAFF.

This clonotype was detected only a few times. This chain joins TRBV15 and TRBJ2-5, with D perhaps being TRBD1 or TRBD2 (5 bases each). The CDR3 contains 16 residues. Germline CDR1 is LNHNV and CDR2 is YYDKDF (reference sequence). Trimming left V 0 bases short and J 5 bases short, with 16 bases between. DNA for the CDR3: TGTGCCACCAGCAGAGATCGGGGACCCCTCCAGGAGACCCAGTACTTC. It is translated as CATSRDRGPLQETQYF.

This clonotype has ten or more counts. The gene calls are TRBV20-1 and TRBJ2-2, with 8 positions matching TRBD1. The CDR3 covers 14 residues. The V gene end was trimmed by 3 bases and the J gene end by 6 bases; junction bases not matched to a gene: 6. From germline, CDR1 is DFQATT and CDR2 SNEGSKA (reference sequence). CDR3 sequence reads: CSASRTGLSGELFF. CDR3 DNA sequence: TGCAGTGCTAGTAGGACAGGGTTGTCCGGGGAGCTGTTTTTT.

This clonotype turned up a few times. Here the CDR3 reads CASSLSGTRGDTQYF. CDR3 DNA: TGTGCCAGCAGCTTAAGCGGGACTCGCGGGGATACGCAGTATTTT. This chain links TRBV7-2 with TRBJ2-3; 7 bases map to TRBD2. The CDR3 contains 15 residues. V lost 2 bases to trimming and J lost 6 bases; unmatched junction nucleotides: 8. Germline V gene data show CDR1 as SGHTA and CDR2 as FQGNSA.

This clonotype was observed many times. The chain links TRBV12-3 or TRBV12-4 to TRBJ2-1; D ambiguous. V was trimmed by 6 bases and J by 4 bases, leaving 10 bases between them. The CDR3 runs 13 residues. The CDR3 DNA reads TGTGCCAGCAGAGAAGCTAGATACAATGAGCAGTTCTTC. Amino acid sequence: CASREARYNEQFF.

V usage is TRBV27 and J usage is TRBJ1-2, with TRBD1 matching over 12 bases. The CDR3 length is 16 residues. J was trimmed by 4 bases and V by 7 bases; bases with no gene match: 10. CDR1 is MNHEY and CDR2 is SMNVEV in the germline V gene (reference sequence). Here the CDR3 DNA reads TGTGCCAGCACCTTGCCCGGGACAGGGGGCCTCTATGGCTACACCTTC. As protein: CASTLPGTGGLYGYTF.

This clonotype showed up many times. The chain carries TRBV19 and TRBJ1-5; no reliable D call. This CDR3 spans 15 amino acids. V lost 3 bases and J 7 bases, leaving 16 bases between the germline ends. Germline-derived CDR1 and CDR2 are LNHDA and SQIVND (reference sequence). CDR3 nucleotide sequence: TGTGCCAGTAGTATCTCGAACGGGCCCGGGCAGCCCCAGCATTTT. It yields the protein CASSISNGPGQPQHF.

This clonotype was found many times. The chain is built from TRBV18 and TRBJ2-3; 7 bases agree with TRBD2. The V segment lost 6 bases and the J segment 3 bases; nucleotides outside the gene matches: 9. From germline, CDR1 is KGHSH and CDR2 LQKENI. The CDR3 is 15 residues long. The CDR3 region is CASSPYGSGTDTQYF. As DNA, the CDR3 is TGTGCCAGCTCCCCTTATGGTAGCGGGACAGATACGCAGTATTTT.

This clonotype was counted many times. The V call is TRBV11-3, the J call TRBJ1-1; no clear D. The CDR3 spans 16 residues. V was clipped by 4 bases and J by 6 bases, with 21 bases between them. The V gene's germline CDR1 is SGHNT and CDR2 YENEEA. Here the CDR3 reads CASSSGFLDGPPEAFF. The CDR3 bases are TGTGCCAGCAGCTCCGGCTTTCTCGACGGGCCCCCTGAAGCTTTCTTT.

Regarding this clonotype: A clone one base away is much larger, so this may be a read error. This sequence joins TRBV27 and TRBJ1-1, with a weak D call TRBD1 (5 bases). V dropped 6 bases and J dropped 4 bases, with 15 bases sitting between them. The CDR3 has 14 amino acids. Looked up from germline, CDR1 is MNHEY and CDR2 is SMNVEV (reference sequence). The CDR3 spells CASRCRDSFTEAFF. CDR3 DNA sequence: TGTGCCAGCAGATGCAGGGATTCGTTCACTGAAGCTTTCTTT.

This clonotype was seen ten or more times. This chain links TRBV9 with TRBJ2-7; D is perhaps TRBD1 (6 bases). Germline CDR1 is SGDLS and CDR2 is YYNGEE. This CDR3 has 14 residues. V was shortened by 3 bases and J by 2 bases, with 12 bases between the two germline ends. The CDR3 coding sequence is TGTGCCAGCAGCGACCGGGACAAAGCCTACGAGCAGTACTTC. It codes for CASSDRDKAYEQYF.

This clonotype was seen a few times. The chain uses TRBV27 and TRBJ2-1, with 7 bases aligning to TRBD2. There are 15 residues in the CDR3. Germline CDR1 is MNHEY and CDR2 is SMNVEV (reference sequence). After removal of 2 bases from V and 7 bases from J, the junction contained 8 bases not matched to a gene. The CDR3 protein is CASSLSGNSPNEQFF. The CDR3 nucleotides read TGTGCCAGCAGTTTAAGCGGGAATTCGCCAAATGAGCAGTTCTTC.

A few counts support this clonotype. This rearrangement joins TRBV10-1 to TRBJ2-1; D is perhaps TRBD2 (5 bases). The V gene's germline CDR1 is WNHNN and CDR2 SYGVQD (reference sequence). The CDR3 consists of 13 residues. The V end was cut by 5 bases, the J end by 7 bases, with 12 bases between. This CDR3 reads CASSSYTGNEQFF. The DNA of the CDR3 is TGCGCCAGCAGTTCCTATACGGGGAATGAGCAGTTCTTC.

This clonotype was seen ten or more times. This chain links TRBV12-3 or TRBV12-4 with TRBJ2-1; 12 bases fit TRBD1. This CDR3 is built from 16 residues. The J segment lost 7 bases and the V segment lost 3 bases, leaving 7 bases of the junction unmatched. The CDR3 coding sequence is TGTGCCAGCAGTTTCGGGGGACAGGGGGCAAGGAATGAGCAGTTCTTC. Translating it yields CASSFGGQGARNEQFF.

There are many counts of this clonotype. The chain couples TRBV28 to TRBJ1-2; TRBD1 might be the D (5 bases). Trimming removed 2 bases at V and 4 bases at J, with 14 bases between. CDR1 is MDHEN, CDR2 SYDVKM, per germline. The CDR3 spans 15 residues. CDR3: CASSLGRERSYGYTF. The DNA for the CDR3 is TGTGCCAGCAGTTTAGGCAGGGAGAGGAGCTATGGCTACACCTTC.

Remarks on this clonotype: Germline is not matched at one junction end, which may reflect a read error. The chain employs TRBV7-7 and TRBJ2-1; 8 bases line up with TRBD1. The germline V gene encodes CDR1 SSHAT and CDR2 FNYEAQ (reference sequence). The CDR3 sequence is 15 residues long. In DNA, the CDR3 is TGTGCTAGCAGCACAGACAGGGGCTCCTACAATGAGCAGTTCTTC. It translates to CASSTDRGSYNEQFF.

This clonotype was counted ten times or more. The rearrangement uses TRBV29-1 and TRBJ2-5, with TRBD2 identical over 14 bases. Unmatched junction bases numbered 1, after V lost 6 bases and J lost 7 bases. The V gene's germline CDR1 is SQVTM and CDR2 ANQGSEA. This CDR3 spans 12 amino acids. CDR3 in amino acids: CSVGLAGGTQYF. In DNA form, the CDR3 reads TGCAGCGTAGGACTAGCGGGAGGGACCCAGTACTTC.

This clonotype was seen many times. This sequence joins TRBV27 and TRBJ2-3, with D possibly called TRBD1 or TRBD2 (5 bases each). Per germline, CDR1 MNHEY and CDR2 SMNVEV (reference sequence). This CDR3 is built from 16 residues. Trimming cost V 2 bases and J 1 base, with 13 bases left between them. The CDR3 is CASSLRGGLGTDTQYF. For the CDR3, the DNA is TGTGCCAGCAGTTTACGGGGCGGGCTGGGCACAGATACGCAGTATTTT.

In the case of this clonotype: A much larger clonotype is one base distant, so this may be a read error. The rearrangement links TRBV27 to TRBJ2-1; 8 bases are a match to TRBD2. The CDR3 extends over 14 amino acids. The germline gives CDR1 MNHEY, CDR2 SMNVEV (reference sequence). The CDR3 reads CASRAIAGLNERFF. CDR3 bases: TGTGCCAGCAGGGCAATAGCGGGACTCAATGAGCGGTTCTTC.

The V and J genes are TRBV19 and TRBJ2-1; D is unclear. The CDR3 runs to 14 residues. V was pared by 9 bases and J by 0 bases, with 12 bases between. CDR1 and CDR2 (germline): LNHDA, SQIVND (reference sequence). The CDR3 here is CASADASSYNEQFF. CDR3 DNA sequence: TGTGCCAGCGCCGATGCGAGCTCCTACAATGAGCAGTTCTTC.